Presented here are 8 T cell receptor beta chains from one specimen sequenced in a study of blood T cell repertoires in COVID-19. TCRdb keeps only in-frame clones here, not all; method: immunoSEQ multiplex PCR. The data contain around 42,000 clones, just under 85% of them seen just once; the ten biggest clones take up more than 2%. Material for sequencing was peripheral blood. Every receptor here comes from a woman between 55 and 75 years old with acute or convalescent COVID-19.

V gene TRBV6-5 combines with J gene TRBJ2-4; tentatively, D is TRBD2 (7 bases). This CDR3 region has 15 residues. CDR1 and CDR2 (germline): MNHEY, SVGAGI. V was trimmed by 6 bases and J by 8 bases, leaving 20 bases between them. DNA for the CDR3: TGTGCCAGCAGAACAGCTCGGGGGGCGTTTGACATTCAGTACTTC. This gives the protein CASRTARGAFDIQYF.

This rearrangement joins TRBV6-5 to TRBJ2-7, with a tentative D call TRBD1 (5 bases). The V end lost 4 bases, the J end lost 0 bases, and 7 bases lay between the germline ends. The CDR3 is 13 residues long. CDR1 is MNHEY, CDR2 SVGAGI, per germline. The CDR3 region is CASSSGRSYEQYF. The CDR3 bases are TGTGCCAGCAGTTCAGGGCGCTCCTACGAGCAGTACTTC.

The gene calls are TRBV28 and TRBJ2-1; 12 bases align to TRBD2. Germline V gives CDR1 MDHEN, CDR2 SYDVKM. There are 16 residues in the CDR3. V shed 5 bases and J 7 bases; nucleotides not matched to a gene: 9. The CDR3 DNA is TGTGCCAGCAGTGCGCAACTAGCGGGGGGTCTTAATGAGCAGTTCTTC. Translated: CASSAQLAGGLNEQFF.

J is TRBJ1-3 and V is TRBV10-3; no reliable D call. The germline CDR1 and CDR2 sequences are ENHRY and SYGVKD. This CDR3 is built from 11 residues. Trimming pared 10 bases from V and 7 bases from J, leaving 11 bases between. CDR3 sequence reads: CATYSGNTIYF. The CDR3 coding sequence is TGTGCCACCTACAGCGGGAACACCATATATTTT.

This rearrangement joins TRBV29-1 to TRBJ2-1; 10 bases align to TRBD2. The J segment lost 5 bases and the V segment lost 3 bases, leaving 13 bases of the junction unmatched. This CDR3 has 17 residues. Germline assignment: CDR1 SQVTM and CDR2 ANQGSEA. CDR3 sequence reads: CSVDSASGSILDNEQFF. DNA of the CDR3: TGCAGCGTTGATAGTGCTAGCGGGAGTATCTTGGACAATGAGCAGTTCTTC.

The rearrangement joins TRBV5-1 to TRBJ2-3; 8 bases match TRBD1. The junction had 1 base not matched to a gene; V was cut back by 4 bases and J by 3 bases. In germline, CDR1 is SGHRS, CDR2 YFSETQ. The CDR3 runs to 13 residues. The CDR3 sequence is CASSRQGTDTQYF. The CDR3, as DNA: TGCGCCAGCAGCCGACAGGGGACAGATACGCAGTATTTT.

The chain joins TRBV5-1 to TRBJ1-6; a weak D match, TRBD1 (6 bases). Germline CDR1 and CDR2: SGHRS and YFSETQ. The V gene lost 4 bases and the J gene lost 7 bases, with 15 bases spanning the gap. CDR3 size: 15 residues. The CDR3 loop reads CASSINRETNSPLHF. CDR3 DNA: TGCGCCAGCAGCATAAACAGGGAGACAAATTCACCCCTCCACTTT.

The V call is TRBV3-1 (or the pseudogene TRBV3-2), the J call TRBJ1-3; 9 nucleotides match TRBD1. V lost 4 bases to trimming and J lost 3 bases; unmatched junction nucleotides: 4. Germline CDR1 reads LGHDT; CDR2 reads YNNKEL (reference sequence). This CDR3 is built from 15 residues. CDR3 loop: CASSPTGGNGNTIYF. For the CDR3, the DNA is TGTGCCAGCAGCCCAACAGGGGGCAATGGAAACACCATATATTTT.